What follows are 12 T cell receptor beta chains derived from one specimen sequenced in a study of cytomegalovirus exposure and HLA in healthy donors. Primers: 60 Vbeta forward and 13 Jbeta reverse. The repertoire was sequenced with immunoSEQ multiplex PCR; TCRdb's copy has only in-frame clones and lacks some. The sample carries 95,000 to 150,000 clones, about 80% recorded once. Sequencing was carried out using PBMCs. All receptors derive from a woman aged 40 to 50 in good health and CMV-seropositive.

The chain combines TRBV7-6 with TRBJ2-3, with 15 bases fitting TRBD2. CDR3 length: 17 residues. The V gene end was trimmed by 5 bases and the J gene end by 0 bases; junction bases not matched to a gene: 3. Looked up from germline, CDR1 is SGHVS and CDR2 is FNYEAQ. The CDR3 spells CASSRGLAGGSTDTQYF. The CDR3 DNA follows: TGTGCCAGCAGCCGGGGACTAGCGGGGGGCAGCACAGATACGCAGTATTTT.

V usage is TRBV7-9 and J usage is TRBJ1-2; 9 bases fit TRBD1. CDR3 size: 11 residues. Germline lookup yields CDR1 SEHNR and CDR2 FQNEAQ (reference sequence). V dropped 8 bases and J dropped 7; count of bases not matched to a gene: 2. The CDR3 spells CASDRGGGYTF. The CDR3 coding sequence is TGTGCCAGCGACAGGGGGGGTGGCTACACCTTC.

The chain is built from TRBV27 and TRBJ1-5, with 11 nucleotides matching TRBD1. The germline V gene has CDR1 MNHEY and CDR2 SMNVEV (reference sequence). V lost 6 bases to trimming and J lost 3 bases; unmatched junction nucleotides: 7. This CDR3 spans 16 amino acids. CDR3 nucleotide sequence: TGTGCCAGCAGGGGCCCGGGACAGGGGGACAATCAGCCCCAGCATTTT. Translation gives CASRGPGQGDNQPQHF.

There are a few counts of this clone. The chain is built from TRBV6-1 and TRBJ1-1, with D unclear. The V and J ends lost 7 bases and 4 bases respectively, with 19 bases between them. The V gene's germline CDR1 is MNHNS and CDR2 SASEGT. CDR3 length equals 15 residues. CDR3 sequence: CASTQGRVAGTEAFF. CDR3 DNA: TGTGCCAGCACTCAAGGGAGGGTTGCGGGCACTGAAGCTTTCTTT.

V usage is TRBV19 and J usage is TRBJ2-1, with TRBD2 matching 11 bases. CDR1 is LNHDA and CDR2 is SQIVND in the germline V gene (reference sequence). The CDR3 consists of 14 residues. V was clipped by 8 bases and J by 6 bases; unmatched bases: 6. The CDR3 here is CASLASGRINEQFF. CDR3 DNA sequence: TGTGCCAGTTTGGCTAGCGGGAGGATCAATGAGCAGTTCTTC.

This clone was recorded only once. The genes are TRBV27 and TRBJ2-7; no firm D call. This CDR3 region has 12 residues. Germline assignment: CDR1 MNHEY and CDR2 SMNVEV (reference sequence). V lost 5 bases and J 0 bases, leaving 5 bases between the germline ends. In DNA, the CDR3 is TGTGCCAGCAGTGCCAGCTCCTACGAGCAGTACTTC. Amino acid sequence: CASSASSYEQYF.

This chain connects TRBV29-1 to TRBJ2-7, with 9 bases fitting TRBD1. This CDR3 spans 14 amino acids. After removal of 4 bases from V and 6 bases from J, the junction contained 10 bases not matched to a gene. The V gene's germline CDR1 is SQVTM and CDR2 ANQGSEA. CDR3 sequence reads: CSVGPTGGSGEQYF. The CDR3 DNA reads as TGCAGCGTTGGCCCTACAGGGGGCTCTGGCGAGCAGTACTTC.

The chain carries TRBV5-1 and TRBJ2-1, with TRBD1 matching over 9 bases. The CDR3 totals 14 residues. The junction had 9 bases not matched to a gene; V was cut back by 4 bases and J by 10 bases. CDR1 is SGHRS and CDR2 is YFSETQ in the germline V gene. CDR3 coding DNA: TGCGCCAGCAGCCGGACGGGACAGGGAAAGGAGCAGTTCTTC. It yields the protein CASSRTGQGKEQFF.

This clone was recorded only once. V and J are TRBV29-1 and TRBJ1-4; 8 nucleotides match TRBD1. Trimming at V came to 4 bases and at J to 12 bases, leaving 4 bases not matched to a gene. The CDR3 has 11 residues. Germline V gives CDR1 SQVTM, CDR2 ANQGSEA. CDR3 loop: CSVGGTGQLFF. Written as DNA, the CDR3 is TGCAGCGTTGGCGGGACAGGTCAACTGTTTTTT.

The chain has TRBV25-1 and TRBJ1-1; maybe TRBD1 (5 bases). The CDR3 extends over 13 amino acids. V was shortened by 11 bases and J by 1 base, with 14 bases between the two germline ends. Germline-derived CDR1 and CDR2 are MGHDK and SYGVNS. The CDR3 bases are TGTGCCTCCCGGGGGGGTGGGAACACTGAAGCTTTCTTT. It specifies CASRGGGNTEAFF.

V usage is TRBV5-1 and J usage is TRBJ2-1, with 7 nucleotides matching TRBD1. Germline V gene lookup returns CDR1 SGHRS and CDR2 YFSETQ. This CDR3 spans 13 amino acids. J was trimmed by 8 bases and V by 9 bases; bases with no gene match: 11. For the CDR3, the DNA is TGCGCCACCTATCGACAGGGTACCGATGAGCAGTTCTTC. Protein sequence: CATYRQGTDEQFF. Based on the CDR3 plus reference TRBV5-1 and TRBJ2-1, the full variable domain is KAGVTQTPRYLIKTRGQQVTLSCSPISGHRSVSWYQQTPGQGLQFLFEYFSETQRNKGNFPGRFSGRQFSNSRSEMNVSTLELGDSALYLCATYRQGTDEQFFGPGTRLTVL.

The rearrangement uses TRBV7-6 and TRBJ2-7, with D tentatively TRBD1 (5 bases). Per the germline V gene, CDR1 is SGHVS and CDR2 is FNYEAQ. Between the trimmed V and J ends, which lost 1 base and 6 bases, there was a span of 10 bases. This CDR3 region has 13 residues. CDR3 loop: CASSLVRDREQYF. CDR3 bases: TGTGCCAGCAGCTTAGTCAGGGATCGCGAGCAGTACTTC.